The 15 T cell receptor beta chains reported below all come from one sample, sequenced in a study of blood T cell repertoires in COVID-19. This table comes from immunoSEQ multiplex PCR, and its TCRdb copy is limited to in-frame clones, with some not included. Of roughly 350,000 clones in the sample, 85% were seen once. The sequencing input was peripheral blood. Receptors were obtained from a woman between 18 and 29 years old with acute or convalescent COVID-19.

The V call is TRBV7-6, the J call TRBJ2-5; possibly TRBD1 for D (6 bases). The length of the CDR3 is 18 residues. Germline loops: CDR1 SGHVS, CDR2 FNYEAQ. V lost 4 bases, J lost 5 bases, and 26 bases lay in between. CDR3 bases: TGTGCCAGCAGCTCATACGAATCACGAACAGGGAGAATGGAGACCCAGTACTTC. Translating gives CASSSYESRTGRMETQYF.

The chain links TRBV3-1 (or the pseudogene TRBV3-2) to TRBJ2-3; 9 nucleotides agree with TRBD1. J gave up 4 bases and V 4 bases, and 3 bases lay outside the gene matches. Per germline, CDR1 LGHDT and CDR2 YNNKEL (reference sequence). This CDR3 contains 14 residues. The CDR3 nucleotides are TGTGCCAGCAGCCCGGGACAGGGAGCAGATACGCAGTATTTT. This gives the protein CASSPGQGADTQYF.

This rearrangement joins TRBV19 to TRBJ2-7, with a weak D call TRBD1 (6 bases). CDR1 is LNHDA and CDR2 is SQIVND in the germline V gene (reference sequence). This CDR3 is built from 15 residues. Trimming shortened V by 3 bases and J by 3 bases, and 15 bases separated the two germline ends. The CDR3 region has the DNA TGTGCCAGTAGTATTTCCAGGGGATTTGGCTACGAGCAGTACTTC. Encoded protein: CASSISRGFGYEQYF.

The chain joins TRBV27 to TRBJ2-6; TRBD2 is a possible D gene (5 bases). The CDR3 is 17 residues long. Trimming took 3 bases from V and 2 from J, leaving 14 bases between them. Germline V gene sequence: CDR1 MNHEY, CDR2 SMNVEV (reference sequence). The CDR3 nucleotides read TGTGCCAGCAGTTTTTTAAGGGAGTATCCTGGGGCCAACGTCCTGACTTTC. This codes for CASSFLREYPGANVLTF.

A single count supports this clone. The V gene is TRBV5-4, the J gene TRBJ1-2, with 9 bases aligning to TRBD1. Germline V gene sequence: CDR1 SGHNT, CDR2 YYREEE (reference sequence). This CDR3 contains 15 residues. Trimming cost V 0 bases and J 6 bases; bases outside gene matches: 6. CDR3: CASSLEGQGKNGYTF. The CDR3 DNA reads as TGTGCCAGCAGCTTGGAGGGACAGGGTAAAAATGGCTACACCTTC.

This rearrangement joins TRBV2 to TRBJ1-4; 8 bases match TRBD1. V lost 6 bases, J lost 5 bases, and 11 bases stayed unmatched. Germline loops: CDR1 SNHLY, CDR2 FYNNEI. The length of the CDR3 is 16 residues. The CDR3 nucleotides are TGTGCCAGCAGCTCTGGACTCAGGGGGCAAAATGAAAAACTGTTTTTT. Translating gives CASSSGLRGQNEKLFF.

The chain carries TRBV19 and TRBJ1-3; D not resolved. The germline V and J ends were trimmed by 3 bases and 2 bases, with 5 bases remaining between them. In germline, CDR1 is LNHDA, CDR2 SQIVND (reference sequence). The CDR3 extends over 13 amino acids. CDR3 sequence: CASSIEPGNTIYF. The CDR3 bases are TGTGCCAGTAGTATTGAGCCTGGAAACACCATATATTTT.

The genes are TRBV6-2 or TRBV6-3 and TRBJ2-1; a possible D gene is TRBD1 (6 bases). Germline loops: CDR1 MNHEY, CDR2 SVGEGT. This CDR3 has 12 amino acids. V lost 5 bases, J lost 8 bases, and 10 bases lay in between. The DNA for the CDR3 is TGTGCCAGCAGTACAGGGTTAGATGAGCAGTTCTTC. It codes for CASSTGLDEQFF.

The gene calls are TRBV7-6 and TRBJ1-2; possibly TRBD1 for D (5 bases). This CDR3 comprises 15 residues. V was cut by 1 base and J by 3 bases, with 12 bases left in between. Germline V lookup: CDR1 SGHVS, CDR2 FNYEAQ. The CDR3 sequence: CASSLVQGADYGYTF. The CDR3 DNA reads TGTGCCAGCAGCTTAGTTCAAGGGGCTGACTATGGCTACACCTTC.

This chain joins TRBV24-1 and TRBJ2-5, with D maybe TRBD2 (5 bases). The length of the CDR3 is 12 residues. Germline lookup yields CDR1 KGHDR and CDR2 SFDVKD. The germline V and J ends were trimmed by 9 bases and 3 bases, with 10 bases remaining between them. The CDR3: CATEGKKETQYF. The CDR3 nucleotides read TGTGCCACCGAGGGAAAGAAAGAGACCCAGTACTTC.

The V and J genes are TRBV28 and TRBJ1-1, with TRBD1 matching over 10 bases. Germline assignment: CDR1 MDHEN and CDR2 SYDVKM. With 4 bases clipped from V and 6 bases from J, the junction kept 8 bases outside the gene matches. The CDR3 is 15 amino acids. CDR3 DNA: TGTGCCAGCAGTTACCGGGACAGGGGTCGCGCTGAAGCTTTCTTT. It is translated as CASSYRDRGRAEAFF.

Only one count was recorded for this clone. This rearrangement joins TRBV3-1 (or the pseudogene TRBV3-2) to TRBJ1-6, with unresolved D. This CDR3 has 12 amino acids. V was shortened by 1 base and J by 11 bases, with 6 bases between the two germline ends. Germline lookup yields CDR1 LGHDT and CDR2 YNNKEL (reference sequence). DNA for the CDR3: TGTGCCAGCAGCCAAGTGAACACACCCCTCCACTTT. Residues: CASSQVNTPLHF.

The chain joins TRBV5-1 to TRBJ1-3, with 7 bases matching TRBD1. After removal of 3 bases from V and 0 bases from J, the junction contained 3 bases not matched to a gene. In germline, CDR1 is SGHRS, CDR2 YFSETQ. CDR3 size: 15 residues. This chain's CDR3 is CASSYGTVSGNTIYF. The CDR3 DNA is TGCGCCAGCAGCTACGGGACAGTCTCTGGAAACACCATATATTTT. Looking up the rest from reference TRBV5-1 and TRBJ1-3 gives the full variable domain: KAGVTQTPRYLIKTRGQQVTLSCSPISGHRSVSWYQQTPGQGLQFLFEYFSETQRNKGNFPGRFSGRQFSNSRSEMNVSTLELGDSALYLCASSYGTVSGNTIYFGEGSWLTVV.

V gene TRBV30 combines with J gene TRBJ1-1; perhaps TRBD1 as D (5 bases). The CDR3 has 13 amino acids. Germline V lookup: CDR1 GTSNPN, CDR2 SVGIG (reference sequence). Trimming stripped 0 bases from V and 3 bases from J, with 8 bases between. CDR3 DNA sequence: TGTGCCTGGAGTGTAGGCAGGGACACTGAAGCTTTCTTT. Protein: CAWSVGRDTEAFF.

This chain joins TRBV19 and TRBJ1-1; possible D gene TRBD1, 6 bases. CDR3 length: 14 amino acids. Trimming cost V 3 bases and J 1 base, with 9 bases left between them. Germline V gives CDR1 LNHDA, CDR2 SQIVND (reference sequence). The CDR3 DNA sequence: TGTGCCAGTAGTATGCTGACAGGGAACACTGAAGCTTTCTTT. Amino acids: CASSMLTGNTEAFF. Filled out from reference TRBV19 and TRBJ1-1, the complete variable domain reads DGGITQSPKYLFRKEGQNVTLSCEQNLNHDAMYWYRQDPGQGLRLIYYSQIVNDFQKGDIAEGYSVSREKKESFPLTVTSAQKNPTAFYLCASSMLTGNTEAFFGQGTRLTVV.